A selection of T cell receptor beta chains follows, all from one sample in a study of Ad26.COV2.S vaccination and SARS-CoV-2 variants. The repertoire was sequenced with immunoSEQ multiplex PCR; TCRdb's copy has only in-frame clones and lacks some. This repertoire shows 350,000 to 450,000 clones, about 89% found once; its top ten account for 1.5% to 2%. Sequenced material: peripheral blood, taken in a trial of Ad26.COV2.S vaccine versus placebo. Source of these receptors: a person aged 18-65 years who received the Ad26.COV2.S COVID-19 vaccine or a placebo. CDR3s include the opening cysteine and the closing phenylalanine or tryptophan. The D gene is left open where the match is weak. Size values are once, few and many counts, or a class for expanded clones, and some rows have none.

D,V,length,size,J,DNA,CDR3
TRBD1,TRBV5-1,15,-,TRBJ2-5,TGCGCCAGCAGCGACGGGACAGGGTACCAAGAGACCCAGTACTTC,CASSDGTGYQETQYF
-,TRBV21-1,16,once,TRBJ2-2,TGTGCCAGCAGCAAAGAATACAGTCAAAACACCGGGGAGCTGTTTTTT,CASSKEYSQNTGELFF
-,TRBV5-1,14,-,TRBJ2-3,TGCGCCAGCAGCTTAAGACAGATCGCCGATACGCAGTATTTT,CASSLRQIADTQYF
-,TRBV3-1/TRBV3-2,13,-,TRBJ1-1,TGTGCCAGCGGAAGGTTTTTGAATACTGAAGCTTTCTTT,CASGRFLNTEAFF
-,TRBV19,17,-,TRBJ2-3,TGTGCCAGTAGTATGATTCTGGGTAGCGGACGCCATGATACGCAGTATTTT,CASSMILGSGRHDTQYF
TRBD2,TRBV4-1,18,-,TRBJ2-2,TGCGCCAGCAGCCAGTTCGTCGGGCTAGCGGCCAACACCGGGGAGCTGTTTTTT,CASSQFVGLAANTGELFF
TRBD2,TRBV5-6,19,-,TRBJ2-3,TGTGCCAGCAGCTCCCGAGGCGGCCCAAGCGGGAGAGGCACAGATACGCAGTATTTT,CASSSRGGPSGRGTDTQYF
TRBD2,TRBV6-5,14,-,TRBJ2-1,TGTGCCACCAGGGGTAGCGGGAGTTTCTATGAGCAGTTCTTC,CATRGSGSFYEQFF
-,TRBV30,16,-,TRBJ1-5,TGTGCCTGGACCGCCAAATCGGGACCGGTGGATCAGCCCCAGCATTTT,CAWTAKSGPVDQPQHF
-,TRBV3-1/TRBV3-2,15,-,TRBJ2-1,TGTGCCAGCAGCCAAGATGTGGGGGCGTGGGGTGAGCAGTTCTTC,CASSQDVGAWGEQFF
TRBD2,TRBV12-3/TRBV12-4,12,once,TRBJ2-1,TGTGCCAGCAGTCAAAACCGACTAGCTGAGTTCTTC,CASSQNRLAEFF
-,TRBV5-1,14,-,TRBJ2-1,TGCGCCAGCAGCAGGACTACGCGCTACAATGAGCAGTTCTTC,CASSRTTRYNEQFF
-,TRBV7-3,16,-,TRBJ2-1,TGTGCCAGCAGCGTCACAGGGGGGGAGTCCTACAATGAGCAGTTCTTC,CASSVTGGESYNEQFF
-,TRBV7-8,13,-,TRBJ2-1,TGTGCCAGCAGCAACGTAGTGAGGAATGAGCAGTTCTTC,CASSNVVRNEQFF
-,TRBV10-2,10,once,TRBJ2-1,TGCGCCAGTGAAGGTCGGGAGCAGTTCTTC,CASEGREQFF
TRBD1,TRBV28,15,-,TRBJ2-7,TGTGCCAGCAGTTCCCCCGGGACAGGGGGCGACGAGCAGTACTTC,CASSSPGTGGDEQYF
TRBD2,TRBV9,15,once,TRBJ2-3,TGTGCCAGCAGCGTAGCGACTAGCGGTCCAGATACGCAGTATTTT,CASSVATSGPDTQYF
-,TRBV6-5,14,-,TRBJ2-7,TGTGCCAGCAGTTCCAGGACACTATCCTACGAGCAGTACTTC,CASSSRTLSYEQYF
TRBD1,TRBV30,13,-,TRBJ2-1,TGTGCCTGGGGACAGGGGGCTAGGAATGAGCAGTTCTTC,CAWGQGARNEQFF
-,TRBV19,14,-,TRBJ2-2,TGTGCCAGTAGTTCGACAGCGAACACCGGGGAGCTGTTTTTT,CASSSTANTGELFF
TRBD2,TRBV19,15,-,TRBJ2-1,TGTGCCAGTACAACTAGCGGGGTAGGGACTAATGAGCAGTTCTTC,CASTTSGVGTNEQFF
TRBD1,TRBV19,16,-,TRBJ2-1,TGTGCCAGTAGTATCGGGGTCAACAGGGGGCACAATGAGCAGTTCTTC,CASSIGVNRGHNEQFF
TRBD1,TRBV10-2,17,once,TRBJ1-3,TGCGCCAGCAGTGGGCAGGGACAGGGGGTAACTGGAAACACCATATATTTT,CASSGQGQGVTGNTIYF
TRBD2,TRBV7-9,15,-,TRBJ2-5,TGTGCCAGCAGCTTTCTAGCGGAGGGGCGGGAGACCCAGTACTTC,CASSFLAEGRETQYF
TRBD1,TRBV10-3,17,-,TRBJ1-5,TGTGCCATCAGTGGGAGGACAGGGAGAATTAGCAATCAGCCCCAGCATTTT,CAISGRTGRISNQPQHF
-,TRBV9,14,-,TRBJ1-3,TGTGCCAGCAGCGTAGAGGGGACTGGAAACACCATATATTTT,CASSVEGTGNTIYF